Shown below are 30 T cell receptor beta chains from a single sample sequenced in a study of T cell changes during pregnancy in multiple sclerosis. Sequenced by immunoSEQ multiplex PCR; TCRdb stores in-frame clones only, minus some. The sample lists 100,000 or so clones, around 93% occurring once. Material: peripheral blood, obtained before pregnancy. These receptors originate from a female donor with multiple sclerosis, enrolled in a pregnancy study.

The chain recombines TRBV2 with TRBJ1-3; D not certain. The length of the CDR3 is 14 residues. The germline V gene has CDR1 SNHLY and CDR2 FYNNEI. The V end lost 5 bases, the J end lost 3 bases, and 11 bases lay between the germline ends. CDR3 nucleotide sequence: TGTGCCAGCAGTTTCCAGGTTGGTGGAAACACCATATATTTT. It yields the protein CASSFQVGGNTIYF.

CDR3 sequence (DNA): TGTGCCAGCAGTGAAAATACCCGGGGCTCTGGGGCCAACGTCCTGACTTTC. Protein sequence: CASSENTRGSGANVLTF. V gene TRBV6-1 combines with J gene TRBJ2-6, with a possible D match to TRBD2 (5 bases). Germline V gene sequence: CDR1 MNHNS, CDR2 SASEGT. CDR3 length equals 17 residues. Deletions cut 2 bases from V and 0 bases from J, with 11 bases between.

V and J are TRBV11-3 and TRBJ2-1; TRBD2 matches 11 bases. This CDR3 region has 18 residues. V lost 4 bases and J lost 0; bases outside the gene matches: 8. CDR1 and CDR2 (germline): SGHNT, YENEEA. The CDR3 loop is CASSSGLAGGSSYNEQFF. The CDR3 DNA reads as TGTGCCAGCAGCTCCGGACTAGCGGGCGGAAGCTCCTACAATGAGCAGTTCTTC.

V is TRBV19 and J is TRBJ1-2; D might be TRBD1 (6 bases). V lost 7 bases, J lost 4 bases, and 19 bases lay in between. CDR3 length: 15 residues. From germline, CDR1 is LNHDA and CDR2 SQIVND (reference sequence). The CDR3 DNA is TGTGCCAGTATCGTAGGGCAGGGGAAGACCTATGGCTACACCTTC. This gives the protein CASIVGQGKTYGYTF.

The chain recombines TRBV30 with TRBJ2-1, with 8 bases that match TRBD1. This CDR3 contains 16 residues. The V segment lost 3 bases and the J segment 14 bases; nucleotides outside the gene matches: 21. Germline-derived CDR1 and CDR2 are GTSNPN and SVGIG (reference sequence). In DNA, the CDR3 is TGTGCCTGGAGGACCGGACAGGGAGGACGAGACGGTGGGGAGTTCTTC. Protein: CAWRTGQGGRDGGEFF.

The rearrangement links TRBV19 to TRBJ1-2; 12 positions agree with TRBD1. This CDR3 contains 16 residues. With 4 bases clipped from V and 2 bases from J, the junction kept 5 bases outside the gene matches. Looked up from germline, CDR1 is LNHDA and CDR2 is SQIVND (reference sequence). The CDR3 DNA sequence: TGTGCCAGTAGTAGAGCCGGGACAGGGGGCAACTATGGCTACACCTTC. This gives the protein CASSRAGTGGNYGYTF.

As concerns this clone: The identical CDR3 is also encoded by other nucleotide sequences in the sample. The chain has TRBV30 and TRBJ2-2; D is possibly TRBD2 (5 bases). The germline V gene has CDR1 GTSNPN and CDR2 SVGIG (reference sequence). The CDR3 has 13 amino acids. The V gene lost 2 bases and the J gene lost 2 bases, with 6 bases spanning the gap. The DNA of the CDR3 is TGTGCCTGGAGTAGCGGAAACACCGGGGAGCTGTTTTTT. Amino acids: CAWSSGNTGELFF.

The rearrangement links TRBV4-1 to TRBJ1-2; 7 positions match TRBD1. The J segment lost 4 bases and the V segment lost 4 bases, leaving 6 bases of the junction unmatched. CDR1 is MGHRA, CDR2 YSYEKL, per germline. The CDR3 is 14 amino acids. The CDR3 region has the DNA TGCGCCAGCAGCCCGAAACAGGGGACCTATGGCTACACCTTC. Protein product: CASSPKQGTYGYTF.

The V and J genes are TRBV4-3 and TRBJ1-2; D remains unclear. CDR1 LGHNA and CDR2 YSLEER come from the germline V gene. The CDR3 loop spans 15 amino acids. V lost 0 bases, J lost 2 bases, and 10 bases lay in between. The DNA for the CDR3 is TGCGCCAGCAGCCAAGATTTAGTGGTAAACTATGGCTACACCTTC. This encodes CASSQDLVVNYGYTF.

The CDR3 sequence: CASSLGDRLYGYTF. The CDR3 DNA reads as TGCGCCAGCAGCTTGGGGGACAGACTCTATGGCTACACCTTC. The chain combines TRBV5-1 with TRBJ1-2, with 7 bases that match TRBD1. The ends lost 0 bases at V and 4 bases at J; junction bases unmatched: 3. Looked up from germline, CDR1 is SGHRS and CDR2 is YFSETQ. The CDR3 consists of 14 residues.

The chain carries TRBV5-4 and TRBJ2-7; D possibly corresponds to TRBD1 (6 bases). This CDR3 is 16 amino acids long. V dropped 0 bases and J dropped 6 bases, with 19 bases sitting between them. CDR1 and CDR2 (germline): SGHNT, YYREEE (reference sequence). In DNA, the CDR3 is TGTGCCAGCAGCTTGGGGGGGCGTTCCCGGGCAGGCGAGCAGTACTTC. Protein sequence: CASSLGGRSRAGEQYF.

The CDR3 region is CASSLRGSFTEAFF. DNA of the CDR3: TGTGCCAGCAGCTTACGGGGGAGCTTCACTGAAGCTTTCTTT. This chain connects TRBV7-9 to TRBJ1-1, with D possibly TRBD1 on 5 matching bases. This CDR3 spans 14 amino acids. V was shortened by 2 bases and J by 4 bases, with 11 bases between the two germline ends. Germline assignment: CDR1 SEHNR and CDR2 FQNEAQ (reference sequence).

The chain couples TRBV13 to TRBJ2-2, with TRBD2 matching over 10 bases. Germline loops: CDR1 PRHDT, CDR2 FYEKMQ (reference sequence). CDR3 size: 18 residues. Trimming at V came to 5 bases and at J to 5 bases, leaving 14 bases not matched to a gene. The CDR3 DNA sequence: TGTGCCAGCAGCCCCCCCGGGCTAGCGGGAGTTCCGACCGGGGAGCTGTTTTTT. It codes for CASSPPGLAGVPTGELFF.

This clone appeared a single time. Other DNA variants within this sample encode the same CDR3. V and J are TRBV20-1 and TRBJ1-1; D possibly corresponds to TRBD1 (5 bases). Germline CDR1 DFQATT, CDR2 SNEGSKA (reference sequence). There are 11 residues in the CDR3. The ends were cut back, 3 bases at V and 5 bases at J, with 7 bases in the middle. The CDR3 sequence: CSARGGTEAFF. Here the CDR3 DNA reads TGCAGTGCTAGGGGGGGGACTGAAGCTTTCTTT.

This rearrangement joins TRBV19 to TRBJ1-2; D gene uncertain. The CDR3 totals 13 residues. Germline lookup yields CDR1 LNHDA and CDR2 SQIVND (reference sequence). Trimming shortened V by 3 bases and J by 4 bases, and 9 bases separated the two germline ends. The CDR3 spells CASSIVASYGYTF. CDR3 nucleotide sequence: TGTGCCAGTAGTATTGTAGCATCCTATGGCTACACCTTC.

The chain combines TRBV5-1 with TRBJ2-2, with 7 nucleotides matching TRBD2. The CDR3 runs 15 residues. With 4 bases clipped from V and 3 bases from J, the junction kept 6 bases outside the gene matches. Germline V gene sequence: CDR1 SGHRS, CDR2 YFSETQ. CDR3 sequence: CASSEGRADTGELFF. The CDR3 region has the DNA TGCGCCAGCAGCGAGGGGAGGGCGGACACCGGGGAGCTGTTTTTT.

This rearrangement joins TRBV30 to TRBJ2-3, with D perhaps TRBD2 (5 bases). This CDR3 region has 14 residues. Trimming stripped 1 base from V and 4 bases from J, with 12 bases between. The germline gives CDR1 GTSNPN, CDR2 SVGIG (reference sequence). The CDR3 here is CAWSAGTAADTQYF. The CDR3 nucleotides read TGTGCCTGGAGTGCGGGAACGGCAGCAGATACGCAGTATTTT.

V gene TRBV15 combines with J gene TRBJ2-2, with 10 bases that match TRBD2. The CDR3 loop spans 18 amino acids. With V trimmed by 0 bases and J by 8 bases, 12 bases remained unmatched. Germline V gives CDR1 LNHNV, CDR2 YYDKDF (reference sequence). The CDR3 protein is CATSRDMSGRAFLGELFF. The CDR3 coding sequence is TGTGCCACCAGCAGAGATATGAGCGGGAGGGCCTTTCTAGGGGAGCTGTTTTTT. Filled out from reference TRBV15 and TRBJ2-2, the complete variable domain reads DAMVIQNPRYQVTQFGKPVTLSCSQTLNHNVMYWYQQKSSQAPKLLFHYYDKDFNNEADTPDNFQSRRPNTSFCFLDIRSPGLGDTAMYLCATSRDMSGRAFLGELFFGEGSRLTVL.

The chain employs TRBV27 and TRBJ2-7; the match to TRBD2 covers 8 bases. The germline CDR1 and CDR2 sequences are MNHEY and SMNVEV (reference sequence). With 1 base clipped from V and 6 bases from J, the junction kept 11 bases outside the gene matches. The CDR3 sequence is 16 residues long. The CDR3 sequence is CASSLLAGLVVREQYF. In DNA, the CDR3 is TGTGCCAGCAGTTTATTAGCGGGACTCGTAGTTCGCGAGCAGTACTTC.

The chain links TRBV6-6 to TRBJ1-2; D is undetermined. The CDR3 is 13 residues long. Trimming cost V 10 bases and J 2 bases, with 14 bases left between them. CDR1 is MNHNY and CDR2 is SVGAGI in the germline V gene (reference sequence). In nucleotides, the CDR3 is TGTGCCACCTATGCTATAAAGAACTATGGCTACACCTTC. This translates into CATYAIKNYGYTF.

The chain is built from TRBV4-1 and TRBJ2-7, with 11 bases aligning to TRBD2. Germline CDR1 and CDR2: MGHRA and YSYEKL. CDR3 size: 16 residues. The ends lost 4 bases at V and 0 bases at J; junction bases unmatched: 5. The CDR3 is CASSLRLAGSSYEQYF. For the CDR3, the DNA is TGCGCCAGCAGCCTCAGACTAGCGGGGAGCTCCTACGAGCAGTACTTC.

This sequence joins TRBV5-5 and TRBJ2-7; a weak D match, TRBD1 (6 bases). The CDR3 is 15 residues long. The V end was cut by 2 bases, the J end by 0 bases, with 12 bases between. The germline V gene has CDR1 SGHKS and CDR2 YYEKEE (reference sequence). DNA for the CDR3: TGTGCCAGCAGCTTATCTCAGGGGAGCTCCTACGAGCAGTACTTC. Translating gives CASSLSQGSSYEQYF.

This rearrangement joins TRBV7-9 to TRBJ2-7, with D perhaps matching TRBD1 (6 bases). From germline, CDR1 is SEHNR and CDR2 FQNEAQ (reference sequence). This CDR3 is built from 12 residues. V was pared by 5 bases and J by 7 bases, with 12 bases between. CDR3 DNA sequence: TGTGCCAGCAGCCTACAGGGTGGTGAGCAGTACTTC. Translation: CASSLQGGEQYF.

The chain joins TRBV7-8 to TRBJ1-5; no definite D call. V lost 1 base and J lost 7, with 17 bases in between. Looked up from germline, CDR1 is SGHVS and CDR2 is FQNEAQ. The CDR3 loop spans 16 amino acids. CDR3 DNA: TGTGCCAGCAGCTTAGAGTGGGGAGAAATTCGGCAGCCCCAGCATTTT. It encodes CASSLEWGEIRQPQHF.

This chain joins TRBV10-3 and TRBJ2-7; no clear D gene. The CDR3 consists of 14 residues. V lost 4 bases, J lost 0 bases, and 10 bases lay in between. The germline gives CDR1 ENHRY, CDR2 SYGVKD. The CDR3 coding sequence is TGTGCCATCAGTGTTGGGCCGAGCTCCTACGAGCAGTACTTC. Translating gives CAISVGPSSYEQYF.

CDR3 residues: CASSLVGPPGGSQPQHF. In DNA, the CDR3 is TGTGCCAGCAGCTTGGTAGGCCCCCCAGGGGGGAGTCAGCCCCAGCATTTT. The gene calls are TRBV5-5 and TRBJ1-5; 7 bases match TRBD1. CDR3 length: 17 amino acids. The V gene end was trimmed by 0 bases and the J gene end by 6 bases; junction bases not matched to a gene: 12. Per germline, CDR1 SGHKS and CDR2 YYEKEE (reference sequence).

The rearrangement links TRBV12-5 to TRBJ2-1; D not resolved. Germline CDR1 reads LGHNT; CDR2 reads FRNRAP. This CDR3 spans 12 amino acids. The V end was cut by 2 bases, the J end by 7 bases, with 6 bases between. The CDR3 is CASGLPLNEQFF. The CDR3 bases are TGTGCTAGTGGTTTGCCCCTGAATGAGCAGTTCTTC.

This chain links TRBV7-9 with TRBJ2-5; 9 bases agree with TRBD1. Germline CDR1 SEHNR, CDR2 FQNEAQ (reference sequence). This CDR3 comprises 16 residues. The junction had 5 bases not matched to a gene; V was cut back by 1 base and J by 2 bases. The CDR3 DNA sequence: TGTGCCAGCAGCTTAGATTTTGGGACAGGGCAAGAGACCCAGTACTTC. Protein: CASSLDFGTGQETQYF.

The chain has TRBV5-1 and TRBJ2-7; tentative D call: TRBD1 (6 bases). The germline V gene has CDR1 SGHRS and CDR2 YFSETQ. V lost 3 bases and J lost 5, with 15 bases in between. This CDR3 has 14 amino acids. The CDR3 protein is CASSSTGFPDEQYF. CDR3 sequence (DNA): TGCGCCAGCAGCTCAACAGGGTTTCCTGACGAGCAGTACTTC.

This chain joins TRBV10-1 and TRBJ1-1; TRBD1 aligns across 8 bases. Germline CDR1 and CDR2: WNHNN and SYGVQD (reference sequence). Trimming took 6 bases from V and 1 from J; bases not matched to a gene: 4. The CDR3 has 14 amino acids. The CDR3 spells CASRIGTGNTEAFF. In DNA, the CDR3 is TGCGCCAGCAGGATAGGGACAGGGAACACTGAAGCTTTCTTT.